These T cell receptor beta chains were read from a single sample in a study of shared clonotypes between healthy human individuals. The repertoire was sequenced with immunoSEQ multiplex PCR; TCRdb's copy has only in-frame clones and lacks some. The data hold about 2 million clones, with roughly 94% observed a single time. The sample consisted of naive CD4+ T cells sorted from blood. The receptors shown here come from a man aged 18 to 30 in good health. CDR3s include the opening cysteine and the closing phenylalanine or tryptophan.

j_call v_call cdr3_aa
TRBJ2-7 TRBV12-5 CASGPDTNGQYF
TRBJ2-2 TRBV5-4 CASSSATSGRTTGELFF
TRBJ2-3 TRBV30 CAWSVLADTQYF
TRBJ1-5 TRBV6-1 CASSDRAFGTENQPQHF
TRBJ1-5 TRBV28 CASSLGGSNQPQHF
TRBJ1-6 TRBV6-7 CASSSGGDNSPLHF
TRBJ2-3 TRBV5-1 CASSLDREGDTQYF
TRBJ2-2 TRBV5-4 CASYRGRGNTGELFF
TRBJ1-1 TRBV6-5 CASSYGRTEAFF
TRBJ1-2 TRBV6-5 CASRGGMGGYTF
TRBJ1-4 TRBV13 CASSSTGGSEKLFF
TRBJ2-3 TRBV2 CASSRAGGPTDTQYF